These 18 T cell receptor beta chains were sequenced from one sample in a study of T-cell reconstitution after alpha-beta-depleted transplantation in children. Unique molecular identifiers were built into the TCRbeta library. MiXCR, applied by TCRdb to the PCR reads, yields one record per CDR3 protein. In the table there are hundreds of thousands of distinct CDR3 sequences, over 9.5% of which are singletons. The sample in question was PBMCs from the stem cell graft donor, obtained from the stem cell graft. These receptors all come from a human donor who donated a stem cell graft to a child with acute myeloid leukemia.

Worth noting for this clonotype: A much larger clone sits a single nucleotide away, making a read error possible. The CDR3 sequence is CCAPGLAGGTNTGELFF. The DNA for the CDR3 is TGCTGTGCTCCCGGACTAGCGGGAGGTACGAACACCGGGGAGCTGTTTTTT. This rearrangement joins TRBV20-1 to TRBJ2-2; TRBD2 matches at 14 bases. Germline CDR1 is DFQATT and CDR2 is SNEGSKA (reference sequence). There are 17 residues in the CDR3.

This clonotype was seen many times. J is TRBJ2-1 and V is TRBV2; 8 nucleotides agree with TRBD2. Germline values: CDR1 SNHLY, CDR2 FYNNEI. The CDR3 consists of 12 residues. The J segment lost 8 bases and the V segment lost 10 bases, leaving 7 bases of the junction unmatched. The CDR3 is CATSGTRDEQFF. The DNA for the CDR3 is TGTGCCACTTCCGGGACTAGAGATGAGCAGTTCTTC. The whole variable domain, filled in from reference TRBV2 and TRBJ2-1, reads EPEVTQTPSHQVTQMGQEVILRCVPISNHLYFYWYRQILGQKVEFLVSFYNNEISEKSEIFDDQFSVERPDGSNFTLKIRSTKLEDSAMYFCATSGTRDEQFFGPGTRLTVL.

The chain uses TRBV28 and TRBJ2-1; TRBD1 matches at 11 bases. This CDR3 comprises 16 residues. The V segment lost 3 bases and the J segment 10 bases; nucleotides outside the gene matches: 11. Germline V gene data show CDR1 as MDHEN and CDR2 as SYDVKM. CDR3 loop: CASSLVGTGGSLEQFF. In DNA, the CDR3 is TGTGCCAGCAGTTTGGTCGGGACAGGGGGTTCCTTGGAGCAGTTCTTC.

This clonotype was observed many times. V is TRBV20-1 and J is TRBJ2-7, with D perhaps TRBD1 (5 bases). With 5 bases removed from V and 2 bases from J, the gap between germline ends came to 16 bases. This CDR3 is 14 amino acids long. CDR1 DFQATT and CDR2 SNEGSKA come from the germline V gene (reference sequence). The CDR3 DNA follows: TGCAGTGCTCAGGGCAATATTAAAACCTACGAGCAGTACTTC. Its protein product is CSAQGNIKTYEQYF.

This clonotype has only a few counts. This chain links TRBV7-2 with TRBJ2-7, with TRBD2 matching 7 bases. This CDR3 comprises 15 residues. With 3 bases clipped from V and 3 bases from J, the junction kept 8 bases outside the gene matches. Germline values: CDR1 SGHTA, CDR2 FQGNSA. CDR3 sequence: CASSFSGSGFYEQYF. The DNA of the CDR3 is TGTGCCAGCAGCTTTAGCGGGTCGGGATTCTACGAGCAGTACTTC.

The sample holds a few counts of this clonotype. The J gene is TRBJ1-1, the V gene TRBV18; D perhaps matches TRBD1 (6 bases). Germline V CDR1 and CDR2: KGHSH, LQKENI. V was clipped by 0 bases and J by 4 bases, with 9 bases between them. The length of the CDR3 is 14 residues. The CDR3 coding sequence is TGTGCCAGCTCACCACCGGAGGGGGGCACTGAAGCTTTCTTT. Protein product: CASSPPEGGTEAFF. Filled out from reference TRBV18 and TRBJ1-1, the complete variable domain reads NAGVMQNPRHLVRRRGQEARLRCSPMKGHSHVYWYRQLPEEGLKFMVYLQKENIIDESGMPKERFSAEFPKEGPSILRIQQVVRGDSAAYFCASSPPEGGTEAFFGQGTRLTVV.

This clonotype has more than one count but fewer than ten. The chain uses TRBV7-3 and TRBJ2-7; D is possibly TRBD1 (6 bases). The CDR3 has 13 residues. From germline, CDR1 is SGHTA and CDR2 FQGTGA. With 0 bases removed from V and 5 bases from J, the gap between germline ends came to 8 bases. CDR3 nucleotide sequence: TGTGCCAGCAGCTTAACACAGGGCCACGAGCAGTACTTC. Translating gives CASSLTQGHEQYF.

The V call is TRBV24-1, the J call TRBJ1-2, with no clear D. The CDR3 contains 14 residues. The germline V gene encodes CDR1 KGHDR and CDR2 SFDVKD. Deletions cut 2 bases from V and 8 bases from J, with 14 bases between. The CDR3 region is CATSDSTGAGGYTF. As DNA, the CDR3 is TGTGCCACCAGTGATTCAACGGGTGCTGGGGGCTACACCTTC.

Ten or more counts support this clonotype. This sequence joins TRBV6-5 and TRBJ1-1, with TRBD1 as a possible D gene (6 bases). The length of the CDR3 is 14 residues. Trimming stripped 6 bases from V and 0 bases from J, with 11 bases between. Germline lookup yields CDR1 MNHEY and CDR2 SVGAGI. As DNA, the CDR3 is TGTGCCAGCAGAACCACAGGGCTGAACACTGAAGCTTTCTTT. Translating gives CASRTTGLNTEAFF.

This clonotype was counted only a few times. The chain combines TRBV5-1 with TRBJ1-1; tentatively, D is TRBD1 (5 bases). CDR3 length equals 14 residues. Germline CDR1 and CDR2: SGHRS and YFSETQ. With 4 bases removed from V and 3 bases from J, the gap between germline ends came to 13 bases. CDR3 nucleotides: TGCGCCAGCAGCGCGCAGGGTATGGACACTGAAGCTTTCTTT. Translating gives CASSAQGMDTEAFF.

This clonotype was counted a single time. V is TRBV5-1 and J is TRBJ2-7; D tentatively fits TRBD1 or TRBD2 (5 bases each). CDR3 length equals 12 residues. The V gene's germline CDR1 is SGHRS and CDR2 YFSETQ. Trimming removed 7 bases from V and 2 bases from J, with 10 bases in between. The CDR3 sequence is CASWDGAYEQYF. CDR3 DNA: TGCGCCAGCTGGGACGGAGCCTACGAGCAGTACTTC.

The chain carries TRBV20-1 and TRBJ2-3; 9 bases map to TRBD1. The CDR3 loop spans 16 amino acids. The germline gives CDR1 DFQATT, CDR2 SNEGSKA (reference sequence). Trimming removed 0 bases from V and 2 bases from J; junction bases left unmatched: 6. The CDR3 is CSARDAGTGSTDTQYF. CDR3 in DNA: TGCAGTGCTAGAGACGCCGGGACAGGGTCCACAGATACGCAGTATTTT.

This clonotype was observed at least ten times. The chain carries TRBV28 and TRBJ2-7, with D perhaps TRBD1 or TRBD2 (7 bases each). The CDR3 runs to 14 residues. CDR1 and CDR2 (germline): MDHEN, SYDVKM. Between the trimmed V and J ends, which lost 6 bases and 2 bases, there was a span of 14 bases. CDR3 in amino acids: CASSFQGGTYEQYF. The DNA for the CDR3 is TGTGCCAGCAGCTTCCAGGGGGGGACCTACGAGCAGTACTTC.

This clonotype was seen a few times. The rearrangement uses TRBV4-1 and TRBJ2-7, with 9 nucleotides matching TRBD2. CDR1 MGHRA and CDR2 YSYEKL come from the germline V gene. This CDR3 spans 17 amino acids. J gave up 0 bases and V 4 bases, and 10 bases lay outside the gene matches. The DNA for the CDR3 is TGCGCCAGCAGCCTTCTATCCAGCGGGAGGATCTCCTACGAGCAGTACTTC. It encodes CASSLLSSGRISYEQYF.

This clonotype was observed many times. This sequence joins TRBV20-1 and TRBJ2-7; TRBD1 is a possible D gene (6 bases). V lost 2 bases and J 6 bases, leaving 23 bases between the germline ends. The germline V gene has CDR1 DFQATT and CDR2 SNEGSKA (reference sequence). The CDR3 totals 16 residues. CDR3 sequence reads: CSARHSPGALNPEQYF. The CDR3 DNA is TGCAGTGCTAGACATTCCCCAGGGGCCCTGAACCCCGAGCAGTACTTC.

This clonotype came up many times. This chain connects TRBV20-1 to TRBJ2-1; D ambiguous. Trimming removed 5 bases at V and 7 bases at J, with 15 bases between. Germline V gene data show CDR1 as DFQATT and CDR2 as SNEGSKA (reference sequence). This CDR3 is 13 amino acids long. CDR3 sequence: CSARSGPKNEQFF. The DNA for the CDR3 is TGCAGTGCTCGTAGTGGGCCGAAAAATGAGCAGTTCTTC.

The chain employs TRBV27 and TRBJ2-3; TRBD2 agrees at 8 bases. The germline V gene has CDR1 MNHEY and CDR2 SMNVEV (reference sequence). V shed 7 bases, J shed 2 bases, and the junction held 17 bases outside the gene matches. This CDR3 is 18 amino acids long. Here the CDR3 reads CASNPYSISGIHTDTQYF. In DNA, the CDR3 is TGTGCCAGCAACCCGTATTCCATTAGCGGGATCCACACAGATACGCAGTATTTT.

Many counts were recorded for this clonotype. The genes are TRBV6-5 and TRBJ2-2; D is perhaps TRBD2 (5 bases). The CDR3 contains 15 residues. Germline CDR1 MNHEY, CDR2 SVGAGI. The V and J ends lost 4 bases and 0 bases respectively, with 9 bases between them. DNA of the CDR3: TGTGCCAGCAGTTTCGGGGTCGCGAACACCGGGGAGCTGTTTTTT. Its translation is CASSFGVANTGELFF.